This TCR beta chain was profiled in a study of T cell responses to AZD1222 COVID-19 vaccine. CDR1 MDHEN and CDR2 SYDVKM come from the germline V gene. V was clipped by 5 bases and J by 6 bases, with 16 bases between them. The CDR3 covers 14 residues. Clones were read by immunoSEQ multiplex PCR, and TCRdb kept only the in-frame ones, dropping some. The data hold around 120,000 clones, with roughly 82% observed a single time. Sequenced here: peripheral blood, sampled 28 days after the second AZD1222 dose. The chain is built from TRBV28 and TRBJ1-2, with D maybe TRBD1 (5 bases). This clonotype was sampled from an adult who received the AZD1222 COVID-19 vaccine. The CDR3 nucleotides are TGTGCCAGCAGTACAATCTATACAGGCAATGGCTACACCTTC. Its protein product is CASSTIYTGNGYTF.